One TCR beta chain is described in this entry. The data belong to a study of T cell responses to AZD1222 COVID-19 vaccine. CDR1 and CDR2 (germline): LNHDA, SQIVND (reference sequence). Trimming shortened V by 6 bases and J by 7 bases, and 15 bases separated the two germline ends. The CDR3 runs to 13 residues. Clones were sequenced by immunoSEQ multiplex PCR, and TCRdb holds only the in-frame ones, with some missing. The table lists 150,000 to 200,000 clones, 92% of them singletons. Sample: peripheral blood, taken 28 days after the second AZD1222 dose. The clonotype originates from an adult who received the AZD1222 COVID-19 vaccine. The gene calls are TRBV19 and TRBJ1-1, with D perhaps matching TRBD1 (6 bases). The CDR3 sequence is CASSPGAGREAFF. The CDR3 DNA reads as TGTGCCAGTAGCCCAGGGGCAGGGCGTGAAGCTTTCTTT.